This TCR beta chain comes out of a study of shared clonotypes between healthy human individuals. The study, taken as a whole, reports: Rarefaction demonstrated incomplete sorted-subset sequencing despite large depth.

The CDR3 totals 13 residues. The germline V gene has CDR1 MNHEY and CDR2 SMNVEV (reference sequence). V dropped 7 bases and J dropped 9; count of bases not matched to a gene: 9. A note on this clone: Antigen specificity is unknown.

The method was immunoSEQ multiplex PCR; TCRdb's version includes in-frame clones alone and lacks a portion of them. The sample has around 79,000 clones; about 64% are singletons. This rearrangement joins TRBV27 to TRBJ2-1; 7 bases agree with TRBD1. This TCR derives from a man aged 25-45 years in good health. The source material was memory CD8+ T cells sorted from blood. Specified subset: CD45RO+ cells pooled with CCR7-negative TemRA cells. The CDR3 spells CASKGAGGSEQFF. CDR3 nucleotide sequence: TGTGCCAGCAAGGGGGCCGGAGGTAGTGAGCAGTTCTTC.